Sequencing of this T cell receptor (beta chain) was carried out in a study of OX40 agonist ivuxolimab in advanced cancers. Overall study: With ivuxolimab, an agonistic anti-OX40 (CD134) antibody, patients were treated. General study points: On average, CD8+ T cells showed a greater number of expanded clones than CD4+. The authors did not determine the antigen specificity of the expanded peripheral T cells.

The junction had 8 bases not matched to a gene; V was cut back by 1 base and J by 3 bases. Germline-derived CDR1 and CDR2 are LNHDA and SQIVND (reference sequence). The CDR3 has 16 amino acids. About this clone itself: Its matching antigen is unknown.

Autoimmune disease history or systemic immunosuppression was exclusionary. The method was immunoSEQ multiplex PCR; TCRdb's version includes in-frame clones alone and lacks a portion of them. The profile shows fewer than 65,000 clones, roughly nine tenths of them singletons. The chain employs TRBV19 and TRBJ2-7; TRBD2 matches 8 bases. This sequence was found in an adult with an advanced solid tumor such as melanoma, head and neck, liver or kidney cancer. The specimen was CD4+ or CD8+ T cells sorted from blood, collected in a trial of the OX40 agonist ivuxolimab. The CDR3 sequence: CASSIAATSGLYEQYF. The CDR3 coding sequence is TGTGCCAGTAGTATAGCCGCCACTAGCGGCCTCTACGAGCAGTACTTC. Drawing the rest from reference TRBV19 and TRBJ2-7, the complete variable domain is DGGITQSPKYLFRKEGQNVTLSCEQNLNHDAMYWYRQDPGQGLRLIYYSQIVNDFQKGDIAEGYSVSREKKESFPLTVTSAQKNPTAFYLCASSIAATSGLYEQYFGPGTRLTVT.